The 10 T cell receptor beta chains given below trace back to one sample, sequenced in a study of blood T cells in healthy people across ages. The second PCR ran about 6 to 11 cycles with a sample-barcoded 5' primer and J-beta primers. TCRdb reanalysed the 5' RACE reads using MiXCR and keeps one entry per CDR3 protein. The table has some 760,000 distinct CDR3 sequences, roughly 25% seen once. Another study also made use of these data, one on T cells of mothers and their children.

Sequenced: blood. Receptor source: a boy between 10 and 17 years old in good health.

Only a few counts were recorded for this clonotype. The chain carries TRBV14 and TRBJ2-4, with 13 bases matching TRBD2. CDR3 size: 19 residues. Germline CDR1 reads SGHDN; CDR2 reads FVKESK. V lost 3 bases, J lost 2 bases, and 10 bases stayed unmatched. The CDR3 nucleotides read TGTGCCAGCAGCCAGAGGACTAGCGGGAGCGAAAGGACCAAAAACATTCAGTACTTC. It encodes CASSQRTSGSERTKNIQYF.

The V call is TRBV7-9, the J call TRBJ2-5; D is uncertain. With 5 bases removed from V and 2 bases from J, the gap between germline ends came to 6 bases. Germline-derived CDR1 and CDR2 are SEHNR and FQNEAQ (reference sequence). There are 12 residues in the CDR3. The CDR3 spells CASSEGQETQYF. CDR3 in DNA: TGTGCCAGCAGCGAAGGGCAAGAGACCCAGTACTTC.

This chain joins TRBV12-3 or TRBV12-4 and TRBJ1-1; D might be TRBD1 (6 bases). V dropped 8 bases and J dropped 3 bases, with 22 bases sitting between them. The CDR3 spans 16 residues. The CDR3 region is CASRPYRTAWDTEAFF. The CDR3 DNA reads TGTGCCAGCCGACCTTACCGGACAGCGTGGGACACTGAAGCTTTCTTT.

The chain has TRBV28 and TRBJ2-3; D ambiguous. CDR3 length: 14 residues. CDR1 is MDHEN and CDR2 is SYDVKM in the germline V gene. Trimming left V 6 bases short and J 0 bases short, with 10 bases between. CDR3 DNA sequence: TGTGCCAGCAGGGAACCTCCTAGCACAGATACGCAGTATTTT. It yields the protein CASREPPSTDTQYF.

This clonotype has a count of ten or more. The chain joins TRBV28 to TRBJ2-6; perhaps TRBD2 as D (6 bases). Germline lookup yields CDR1 MDHEN and CDR2 SYDVKM. The CDR3 consists of 19 residues. The germline V and J ends were trimmed by 1 base and 0 bases, with 16 bases remaining between them. CDR3 in amino acids: CASSLLWGGESSGANVLTF. CDR3 bases: TGTGCCAGCAGTTTATTATGGGGCGGGGAGAGCTCTGGGGCCAACGTCCTGACTTTC.

This clonotype was found a few times. The chain uses TRBV27 and TRBJ1-1, with TRBD1 as a possible D gene (5 bases). The V gene's germline CDR1 is MNHEY and CDR2 SMNVEV (reference sequence). CDR3 length: 12 amino acids. The ends were cut back, 8 bases at V and 4 bases at J, with 11 bases in the middle. The CDR3 region is CASAQGGTEAFF. CDR3 coding DNA: TGTGCCAGCGCGCAGGGTGGCACTGAAGCTTTCTTT.

This chain links TRBV12-3 or TRBV12-4 with TRBJ1-5; 8 bases map to TRBD1. The ends lost 3 bases at V and 14 bases at J; junction bases unmatched: 9. The CDR3 extends over 13 amino acids. CDR3 nucleotides: TGTGCCAGCAGTTTGACAGGGGTGGAAAGAGAGCATTTT. This translates into CASSLTGVEREHF.

The chain uses TRBV20-1 and TRBJ2-6; 10 bases fit TRBD1. This CDR3 has 18 amino acids. V lost 2 bases to trimming and J lost 0 bases; unmatched junction nucleotides: 7. Germline CDR1 DFQATT, CDR2 SNEGSKA (reference sequence). CDR3 DNA: TGCAGTGCTAGACCCCGGGGACAGGGGAGCTCTGGGGCCAACGTCCTGACTTTC. Translating it yields CSARPRGQGSSGANVLTF.

This clonotype was detected only a few times. The chain couples TRBV29-1 to TRBJ1-2; 8 bases match TRBD1. V lost 6 bases to trimming and J lost 5 bases; unmatched junction nucleotides: 8. CDR1 SQVTM and CDR2 ANQGSEA come from the germline V gene. This CDR3 contains 13 residues. The CDR3 bases are TGCAGCGTCCCGGGCCAGGGGGCTTATGGCTACACCTTC. Amino acids: CSVPGQGAYGYTF.

The chain couples TRBV6-2 or TRBV6-3 to TRBJ1-4; D is unresolved. Germline V gives CDR1 MNHEY, CDR2 SVGEGT. V was shortened by 4 bases and J by 6 bases, with 12 bases between the two germline ends. The CDR3 extends over 14 amino acids. The CDR3 is CASSFGWMDEKLFF. CDR3 coding DNA: TGTGCCAGCAGTTTCGGGTGGATGGATGAAAAACTGTTTTTT.